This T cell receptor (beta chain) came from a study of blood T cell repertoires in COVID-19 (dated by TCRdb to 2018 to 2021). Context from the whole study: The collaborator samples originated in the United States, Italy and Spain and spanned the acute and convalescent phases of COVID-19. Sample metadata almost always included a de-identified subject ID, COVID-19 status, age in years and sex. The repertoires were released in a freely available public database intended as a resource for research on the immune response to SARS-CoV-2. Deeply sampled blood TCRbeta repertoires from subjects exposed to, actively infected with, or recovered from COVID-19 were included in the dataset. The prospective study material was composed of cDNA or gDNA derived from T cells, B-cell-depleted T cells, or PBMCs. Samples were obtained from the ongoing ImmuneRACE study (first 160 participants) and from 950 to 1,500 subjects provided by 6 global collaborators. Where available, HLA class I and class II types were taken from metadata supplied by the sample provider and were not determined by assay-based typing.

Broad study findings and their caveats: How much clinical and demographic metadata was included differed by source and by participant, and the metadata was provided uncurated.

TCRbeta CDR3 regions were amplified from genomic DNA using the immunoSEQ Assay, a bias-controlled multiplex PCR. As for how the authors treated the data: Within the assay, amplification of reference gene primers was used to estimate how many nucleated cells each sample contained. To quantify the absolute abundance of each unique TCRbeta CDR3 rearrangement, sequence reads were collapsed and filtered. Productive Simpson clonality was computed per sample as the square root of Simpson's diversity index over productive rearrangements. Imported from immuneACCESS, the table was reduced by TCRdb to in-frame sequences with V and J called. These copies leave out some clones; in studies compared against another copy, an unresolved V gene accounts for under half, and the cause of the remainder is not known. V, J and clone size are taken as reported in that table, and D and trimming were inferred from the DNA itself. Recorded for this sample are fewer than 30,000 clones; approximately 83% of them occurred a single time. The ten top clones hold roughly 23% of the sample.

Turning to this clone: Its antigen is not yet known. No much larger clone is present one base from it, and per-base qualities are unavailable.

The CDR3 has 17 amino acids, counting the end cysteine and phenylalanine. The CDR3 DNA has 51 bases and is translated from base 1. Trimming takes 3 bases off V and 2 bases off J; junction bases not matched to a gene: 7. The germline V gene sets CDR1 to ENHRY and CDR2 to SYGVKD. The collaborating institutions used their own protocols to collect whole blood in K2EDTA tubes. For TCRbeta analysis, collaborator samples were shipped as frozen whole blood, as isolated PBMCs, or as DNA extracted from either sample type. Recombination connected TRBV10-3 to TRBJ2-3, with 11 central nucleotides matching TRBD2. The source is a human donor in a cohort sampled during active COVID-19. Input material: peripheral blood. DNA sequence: TGTGCCATCAGTGACCCTGGACTAGCGGGCCCCACAGATACGCAGTATTTT. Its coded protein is CAISDPGLAGPTDTQYF.